The rows below give T cell receptor beta chains drawn from one sample of a study of T cells in tumors after PD-1 blockade. Data came from immunoSEQ multiplex PCR; TCRdb stores just in-frame clones and leaves some out. The sample has some 4,900 clones, 50% to 80% seen once. The source was tumor tissue, collected before anti-PD-1 treatment. Every receptor here comes from a human donor with cutaneous squamous cell carcinoma. The CDR3 runs from the conserved cysteine through the conserved F or W. The order of the fields is V gene, clone size, J gene, D gene, CDR3 DNA, CDR3 protein. A D gene is named only where the DNA matches it firmly. Some rows mark clone size as missing; the rest say once, few, many or name a class of expanded clone.

V: TRBV9; size: NA; J: TRBJ2-2; D: TRBD2; DNA: TGTGCCAGCAGCGTAGCTAGGCGGCGGGGGGGCCTGGACACCGGGGAGCTGTTTTTT; CDR3: CASSVARRRGGLDTGELFF
V: TRBV7-3; size: NA; J: TRBJ2-2; D: NA; DNA: TGTGCCAGCAGCTCAGGGGGGGGCACCGGGGAGCTGTTTTTT; CDR3: CASSSGGGTGELFF
V: TRBV21-1; size: once; J: TRBJ1-5; D: NA; DNA: TGTGCCAGCAGCAAAACGGGCAGGGCCGAGGCGGGCAATCAGCCCCAGCATTTT; CDR3: CASSKTGRAEAGNQPQHF
V: TRBV19; size: once; J: TRBJ2-1; D: TRBD2; DNA: TGTGCCAGTAGTATATGGGGACTAGCGGGGAATGAGCAGTTCTTC; CDR3: CASSIWGLAGNEQFF
V: TRBV7-8; size: NA; J: TRBJ2-5; D: TRBD1; DNA: TGTGCCAGCAGCCCTAAAGGGACAGGGGACCAGACCCAGTACTTC; CDR3: CASSPKGTGDQTQYF
V: TRBV6-5; size: NA; J: TRBJ2-1; D: NA; DNA: TGTGCCAGCAGATCCACCGGGACCGTATACAATGAGCAGTTCTTC; CDR3: CASRSTGTVYNEQFF
V: TRBV11-3; size: NA; J: TRBJ2-1; D: TRBD1; DNA: TGTGCCAGCAGCGCCCCGGGACAGGGTAACAATGAGCAGTTCTTC; CDR3: CASSAPGQGNNEQFF
V: TRBV28; size: NA; J: TRBJ2-5; D: TRBD2; DNA: TGTGCCAGCAGTCAAAGGTTAGGACTAGCTGGAGAGACCCAGTACTTC; CDR3: CASSQRLGLAGETQYF
V: TRBV7-3; size: NA; J: TRBJ2-5; D: TRBD1; DNA: TGTGCCAGCAGCGTAGGGACAGGCCCCCAAGAGACCCAGTACTTC; CDR3: CASSVGTGPQETQYF
V: TRBV9; size: NA; J: TRBJ2-1; D: NA; DNA: TGTGCCAGCAGCGTAGGACAGACCCTATACAATGAGCAGTTCTTC; CDR3: CASSVGQTLYNEQFF
V: TRBV2; size: NA; J: TRBJ1-4; D: NA; DNA: TGTGCCAGCAGTGAAGCTGGGAGGGCTAGTGAAAAACTGTTTTTT; CDR3: CASSEAGRASEKLFF
V: TRBV18; size: NA; J: TRBJ2-4; D: NA; DNA: TGTGCCAGCTCACCACCGGCTGGGGCGTCGGGTACGGACATTCAGTACTTC; CDR3: CASSPPAGASGTDIQYF
V: TRBV7-6; size: NA; J: TRBJ2-2; D: TRBD2; DNA: TGTGCCAGCAGCTTAGAAGCGGGGGGGCAGACCGGGGAGCTGTTTTTT; CDR3: CASSLEAGGQTGELFF
V: TRBV5-5; size: once; J: TRBJ1-5; D: TRBD1; DNA: TGTGCCAGCAGCACGGGGACAGGAGCTCAGCCCCAGCATTTT; CDR3: CASSTGTGAQPQHF
V: TRBV4-2; size: NA; J: TRBJ2-1; D: TRBD2; DNA: TGTGCCAGCAGCCAAGAAGGAGGCGGGGGGTATGAGCAGTTCTTC; CDR3: CASSQEGGGGYEQFF
V: TRBV3-1/TRBV3-2; size: NA; J: TRBJ2-7; D: TRBD1; DNA: TGTGCCAGCAGCCGTGGACAGGCGTCCGTCGAGCAGTACTTC; CDR3: CASSRGQASVEQYF
V: TRBV6-5; size: NA; J: TRBJ1-6; D: TRBD1; DNA: TGTGCCAGCAAATCCCTACAGGGGAATTCACCCCTCCACTTT; CDR3: CASKSLQGNSPLHF
V: TRBV19; size: NA; J: TRBJ1-6; D: NA; DNA: TGTGCCACCCGGGGAACGGGACGGGAGTTGCGGGGCCTCCACTTT; CDR3: CATRGTGRELRGLHF
V: TRBV5-8; size: NA; J: TRBJ1-1; D: NA; DNA: TGTGCCAGCAGCCTCTTTGCGGGTCGCGGGGGCACTGAAGCTTTCTTT; CDR3: CASSLFAGRGGTEAFF
V: TRBV29-1; size: NA; J: TRBJ2-3; D: NA; DNA: TGCAGCGTTGTCTGGCGGGGAACAGATACGCAGTATTTT; CDR3: CSVVWRGTDTQYF
V: TRBV5-6; size: NA; J: TRBJ2-7; D: NA; DNA: TGTGCCAGCAGCTTGGCCGTAGAGCAGTACTTC; CDR3: CASSLAVEQYF
V: TRBV9; size: few; J: TRBJ2-1; D: TRBD2; DNA: TGTGCCAGCAGCGAACTACAGGGACTAGTGGGCGATGAGCAGTTCTTC; CDR3: CASSELQGLVGDEQFF
V: TRBV10-2; size: NA; J: TRBJ1-1; D: NA; DNA: TGCGCCAGCAGTGATGGCAGAAGGGGTCCCACTGAAGCTTTCTTT; CDR3: CASSDGRRGPTEAFF
V: TRBV19; size: few; J: TRBJ1-4; D: TRBD1; DNA: TGTGCCAGTAGTAGGGGCACCCGACAGGGTAATGAAAAACTGTTTTTT; CDR3: CASSRGTRQGNEKLFF
V: TRBV2; size: NA; J: TRBJ2-1; D: NA; DNA: TGTGCCAGCACTTCCTACAATGAGCAGTTCTTC; CDR3: CASTSYNEQFF
V: TRBV5-1; size: NA; J: TRBJ1-2; D: NA; DNA: TGCGCCAGCAGCTTGGGGACCCCTCCGGGCTACACCTTC; CDR3: CASSLGTPPGYTF
V: TRBV19; size: NA; J: TRBJ2-7; D: NA; DNA: TGTGCCAGTAGTAGGGCGAGACTCTACGAGCAGTACTTC; CDR3: CASSRARLYEQYF
V: TRBV6-1; size: NA; J: TRBJ2-7; D: NA; DNA: TGTGCCAGCAGTGAAAGGGCGCCGTCCGTCTCCTACGAGCAGTACTTC; CDR3: CASSERAPSVSYEQYF
V: TRBV5-6; size: NA; J: TRBJ1-1; D: NA; DNA: TGTGCCAGCAGCTTTGGGCTCATGAACACTGAAGCTTTCTTT; CDR3: CASSFGLMNTEAFF
V: TRBV9; size: large; J: TRBJ1-3; D: NA; DNA: TGTGCCAGCAGCGCCGGAGTCTCTGGAAACACCATATATTTT; CDR3: CASSAGVSGNTIYF
V: TRBV10-3; size: few; J: TRBJ2-2; D: NA; DNA: TGTGCCTCGGGCCGAGCCTTCGGGGGGGAGCTGTTTTTT; CDR3: CASGRAFGGELFF
V: TRBV10-1; size: NA; J: TRBJ2-2; D: TRBD1; DNA: TGCGCCAGCAGTGAGGACAGGGGTGGCACCGGGGAGCTGTTTTTT; CDR3: CASSEDRGGTGELFF
V: TRBV7-2; size: NA; J: TRBJ1-4; D: TRBD1; DNA: TGTGCCAGCAGCTTTCCGGGACAGGGTAATGAAAAACTGTTTTTT; CDR3: CASSFPGQGNEKLFF
V: TRBV30; size: NA; J: TRBJ1-6; D: NA; DNA: TGTGCCTGGAGGTGGGGGACGGAAGGATCACCCCTCCACTTT; CDR3: CAWRWGTEGSPLHF
V: TRBV2; size: once; J: TRBJ2-7; D: NA; DNA: TGTGCCAGCAGTGTGGGCTACGAGCAGTACTTC; CDR3: CASSVGYEQYF
V: TRBV2; size: NA; J: TRBJ1-2; D: NA; DNA: TGTGCCTACCGACAGCGGATTCCCTCTGGCTACACCTTC; CDR3: CAYRQRIPSGYTF
V: TRBV3-1/TRBV3-2; size: NA; J: TRBJ2-6; D: NA; DNA: TGTGCCAGCAGCCAGGGGTCTGGGGCCAACGTCCTGACTTTC; CDR3: CASSQGSGANVLTF
V: TRBV2; size: NA; J: TRBJ2-3; D: TRBD1; DNA: TGTGCCAGCAGTGGTCAGGGGGCTAGGTTAGATACGCAGTATTTT; CDR3: CASSGQGARLDTQYF
V: TRBV11-2; size: NA; J: TRBJ1-6; D: TRBD1; DNA: TGTGCCAGCAGCACTCTGGGGACAGCCGCACCCCTCCACTTT; CDR3: CASSTLGTAAPLHF
V: TRBV4-1; size: medium-sized; J: TRBJ2-4; D: TRBD1; DNA: TGCGCCAGCAGCCAAGAATTACAGGGGACGTCTCTAGCCAAAAACATTCAGTACTTC; CDR3: CASSQELQGTSLAKNIQYF
V: TRBV27; size: few; J: TRBJ2-1; D: TRBD2; DNA: TGTGCCAGCAGTTTCTCAGCGGGGGGCCATGAGCAGTTCTTC; CDR3: CASSFSAGGHEQFF
V: TRBV3-1/TRBV3-2; size: few; J: TRBJ1-3; D: NA; DNA: TGTGCCAGCAGCCTCGACGCTGGGACAAGAAACACCATATATTTT; CDR3: CASSLDAGTRNTIYF
V: TRBV2; size: NA; J: TRBJ2-7; D: NA; DNA: TGTGCCAGCACCCGGCAGGATTCCTACGAGCAGTACTTC; CDR3: CASTRQDSYEQYF
V: TRBV9; size: NA; J: TRBJ2-3; D: NA; DNA: TGTGCCAGCAGCGTAGAGGGACGGATGGGTACAGATACGCAGTATTTT; CDR3: CASSVEGRMGTDTQYF
V: TRBV11-2; size: NA; J: TRBJ2-3; D: NA; DNA: TGTGCCAGCAGCTTAGACCTCGTAGGCACAGATACGCAGTATTTT; CDR3: CASSLDLVGTDTQYF
V: TRBV3-1/TRBV3-2; size: NA; J: TRBJ2-7; D: TRBD2; DNA: TGTGCCAGCAGCCTAGCGGGGGGTTCCTACGAGCAGTACTTC; CDR3: CASSLAGGSYEQYF
V: TRBV19; size: NA; J: TRBJ2-7; D: TRBD1; DNA: TGTGCCAGTAGAGACAGGGACAAGGCCCCGCGATTGTACTTC; CDR3: CASRDRDKAPRLYF
V: TRBV27; size: NA; J: TRBJ2-7; D: NA; DNA: TGTGCCAGCAGTTTCGCCCCGGACAGCTCCTACGAGCAGTACTTC; CDR3: CASSFAPDSSYEQYF
V: TRBV5-6; size: NA; J: TRBJ2-5; D: NA; DNA: TGTGCCAGCAGCTCTCACTTTCGGGAGACCCAGTACTTC; CDR3: CASSSHFRETQYF
V: TRBV5-4; size: NA; J: TRBJ2-7; D: TRBD1; DNA: TGTGCCAGCAGCCCAACCGGGACAGGGGCCTACGAGCAGTACTTC; CDR3: CASSPTGTGAYEQYF
V: TRBV7-9; size: NA; J: TRBJ1-1; D: NA; DNA: TGTGCCAGCAGCCAGGGAGCTGAAGCTTTCTTT; CDR3: CASSQGAEAFF
V: TRBV5-1; size: NA; J: TRBJ1-6; D: NA; DNA: TGCGCCAGCAGCACGACCCCCAGGGACGGTAATTCACCCCTCCACTTT; CDR3: CASSTTPRDGNSPLHF
V: TRBV29-1; size: NA; J: TRBJ2-1; D: TRBD1; DNA: TGCAGCGTTGAGGTCCCTCGACAGGGTCTCCAGTTGTGGCGTGAGCAGTTCTTC; CDR3: CSVEVPRQGLQLWREQFF